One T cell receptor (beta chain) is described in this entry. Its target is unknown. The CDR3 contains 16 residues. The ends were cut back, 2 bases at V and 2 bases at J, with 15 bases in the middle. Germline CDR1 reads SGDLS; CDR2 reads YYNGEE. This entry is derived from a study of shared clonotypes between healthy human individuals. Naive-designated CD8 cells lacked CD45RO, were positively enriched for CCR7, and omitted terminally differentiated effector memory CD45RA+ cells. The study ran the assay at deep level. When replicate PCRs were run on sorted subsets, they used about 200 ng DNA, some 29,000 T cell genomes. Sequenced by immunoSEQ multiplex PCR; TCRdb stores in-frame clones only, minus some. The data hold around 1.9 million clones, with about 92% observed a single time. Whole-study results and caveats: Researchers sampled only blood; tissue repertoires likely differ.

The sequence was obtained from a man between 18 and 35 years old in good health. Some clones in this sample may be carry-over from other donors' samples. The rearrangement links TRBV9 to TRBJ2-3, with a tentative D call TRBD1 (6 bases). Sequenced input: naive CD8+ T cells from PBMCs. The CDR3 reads CASSVGRTVATDTQYF. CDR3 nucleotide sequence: TGTGCCAGCAGCGTGGGAAGGACAGTCGCCACAGATACGCAGTATTTT.